This TCR beta chain was observed in a study of OX40 agonist ivuxolimab in advanced cancers. General study points: Researchers did not establish what antigens the expanded peripheral T cells target.

This table comes from immunoSEQ multiplex PCR, and its TCRdb copy is limited to in-frame clones, with some not included. The data contain tens of thousands of clones, roughly nine tenths of them singletons. People who had autoimmune disease history or systemic immunosuppression were excluded. The CDR3 is made up of 15 amino acids. Trimming at V came to 6 bases and at J to 1 base, leaving 6 bases not matched to a gene. Germline assignment: CDR1 KGHSH and CDR2 LQKENI. Regarding this clone: Its antigen is currently unknown.

This specimen consisted of CD4+ or CD8+ T cells sorted from blood, obtained in a trial of the OX40 agonist ivuxolimab. This clonotype was sampled from an adult with an advanced solid tumor such as melanoma, head and neck, liver or kidney cancer. The chain is built from TRBV18 and TRBJ1-1; TRBD1 matches 9 bases. The CDR3 coding sequence is TGTGCCAGCTCGACAGACAGGGGGGGGAACACTGAAGCTTTCTTT. Its protein product is CASSTDRGGNTEAFF.